This T cell receptor beta chain is from a study of beta chain features in type 1 diabetes listed by TCRdb under 2018. At the level of the whole study: Mean age, gender distribution, total cell number and subset yield did not differ between patients and healthy donors. A total of about 100 million sorted cells were examined across all samples, and RNA yield correlated strongly with the number of cells per subset. The study compared TCRB repertoires of sorted circulating CD4+ T cell subsets between recently diagnosed type 1 diabetes patients and matched healthy donors. Whereas all 30 or so donors provided naive and central memory subsets, regulatory and stem cell-like memory subsets were isolated from just 8 patients and roughly 8 healthy donors. Overall results and qualifications from the work: Naive, central memory and regulatory TCRB repertoires appeared to be more similar among patients than among healthy donors. At VDJ recombination sites, type 1 diabetes patients had fewer insertions and more deleted nucleotides, which implies abnormalities in thymic rearrangement. A moderate but significant shortening of TCRB CDR3 length was observed in type 1 diabetes patients in all four CD4+ subsets. Because cDNA rather than genomic DNA was sequenced, highly expressing activated cells could have been over-represented, although no difference in activation and CD3 levels was found between groups. HLA sub-analyses involved small numbers of individuals, so any influence of HLA type on TCRB rearrangement remained unresolved. Shorter templates might be favored by PCR, yet because patient and control samples were amplified and corrected together, any such skew would affect both groups equally.

About this clone: Its antigen is not yet known. Base quality data are lacking; no much larger clone is found one base away.

Germline trimming: 1 base from V, 3 bases from J; junction bases outside gene matches: 5. Spanning cysteine to phenylalanine, the CDR3 consists of 15 amino acids. Only CDR3 DNA remains: 45 bases, in frame from the first base. As encoded in the germline V gene, CDR1 is SGHTA while CDR2 is FQGNSA. The High Capacity cDNA Reverse Transcription Kit was used to reverse transcribe all of the isolated RNA, meaning that expressed TCRB transcripts were what got sequenced. Deep immunoSEQ sequencing was applied to naive, central memory and regulatory T cell samples, giving an average of approximately 3.8 million total reads per sample. Sorted cells were lysed in RLT buffer, and RNA was extracted using DNase-treated RNeasy Micro or Mini kits according to cell number. Each cell subset was processed on its own to prevent cross-contamination, while patient and healthy donor samples were processed together. Using the immunoSEQ multiplex PCR, TCRB sequences were amplified from cDNA into 87-bp fragments spanning the CDR3 region. Sequencing of the amplicons was performed on the Illumina HiSeq platform. In the paper's pipeline: PCR bias was corrected computationally using synthetic template baselines, and reads within Hamming distance 2 were collapsed, with unmergeable singletons discarded. Reads were aligned against IMGT so that V, D and J genes, CDR3 length and insertions or deletions at six rearrangement sites could be assigned. Within each subset, clonotype counts were normalized to the number of sorted cells before true diversity and Gini coefficients were calculated with the tcR R package. The overlap coefficient, calculated on TCRB nucleotide sequences, was used to quantify repertoire sharing. Out-of-frame TCRB sequences from naive cells were analyzed to stand in for the pre-selection repertoire. The source is immuneACCESS, and TCRdb retained only in-frame sequences with V and J called. Part of the clones is not carried over; for the studies checked, unresolved V genes explain less than half of this, and the remainder is unexplained. That table gives V, J and clone size, and the DNA gave D and trimming. For this sample the table gives nearly 250,000 clones, of which 11% to 15% were detected only once. The top ten clonotypes cover around 0.03% of the sample.

Each donor gave one peripheral blood draw, averaging approximately 0.12 L, which was collected into heparinised tubes. A BD FACSAria II was used to sort naive, central memory, regulatory and stem cell-like memory CD4+ T cells with a panel that included CD45RO, CCR7, CD25, CD127, CD95 and CD27. All sorted populations exceeded 95% purity. Right away, PBMCs were isolated by Lymphoprep density gradient centrifugation and were stained directly, with no culture step. So that batch effects would be minimized, each experiment stained and sorted samples in pairs, pairing one healthy donor with one patient. The source is a woman between 40 and 55 years old in good health. The sequenced material came from naive CD4+ T cells from blood. This sample's cell subset or site label indicates: true naive CD4+ T cells. The sequence links TRBV7-2 to TRBJ2-7, and 8 junctional nucleotides match TRBD2. The nucleotide sequence is given as TGTGCCAGCAGCTTAGAAGCGGGGGACCGCTACGAGCAGTACTTC. This is translated as CASSLEAGDRYEQYF.